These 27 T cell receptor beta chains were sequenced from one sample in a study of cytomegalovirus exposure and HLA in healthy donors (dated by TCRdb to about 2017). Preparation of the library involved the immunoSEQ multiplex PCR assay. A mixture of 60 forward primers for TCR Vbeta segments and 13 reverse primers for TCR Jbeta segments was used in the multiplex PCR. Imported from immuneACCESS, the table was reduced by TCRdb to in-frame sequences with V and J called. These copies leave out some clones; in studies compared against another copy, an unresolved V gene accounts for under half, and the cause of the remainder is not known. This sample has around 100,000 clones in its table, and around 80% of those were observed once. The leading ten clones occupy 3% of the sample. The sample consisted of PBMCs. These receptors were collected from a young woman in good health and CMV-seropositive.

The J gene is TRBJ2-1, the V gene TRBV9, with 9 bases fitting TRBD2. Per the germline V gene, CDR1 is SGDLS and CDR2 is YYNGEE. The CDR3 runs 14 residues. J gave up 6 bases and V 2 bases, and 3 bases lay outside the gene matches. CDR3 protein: CASSVSGSSNEQFF. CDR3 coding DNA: TGTGCCAGCAGCGTTAGCGGGAGCTCCAATGAGCAGTTCTTC.

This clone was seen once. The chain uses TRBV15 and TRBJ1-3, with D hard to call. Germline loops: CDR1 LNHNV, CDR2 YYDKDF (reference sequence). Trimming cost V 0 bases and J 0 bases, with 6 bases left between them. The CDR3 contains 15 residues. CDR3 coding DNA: TGTGCCACCAGCAGAGACGGGGACTCTGGAAACACCATATATTTT. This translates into CATSRDGDSGNTIYF. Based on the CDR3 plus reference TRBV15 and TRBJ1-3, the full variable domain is DAMVIQNPRYQVTQFGKPVTLSCSQTLNHNVMYWYQQKSSQAPKLLFHYYDKDFNNEADTPDNFQSRRPNTSFCFLDIRSPGLGDTAMYLCATSRDGDSGNTIYFGEGSWLTVV.

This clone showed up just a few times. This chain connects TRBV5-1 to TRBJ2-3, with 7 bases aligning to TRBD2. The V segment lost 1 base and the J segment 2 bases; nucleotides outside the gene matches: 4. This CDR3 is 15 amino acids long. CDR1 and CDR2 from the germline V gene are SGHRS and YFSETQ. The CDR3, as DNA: TGCGCCAGCAGCTTGCTCACTAGCGTCACAGATACGCAGTATTTT. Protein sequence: CASSLLTSVTDTQYF.

The CDR3 reads CASSDPTGGHGYTF. For the CDR3, the DNA is TGTGCCAGCAGTGATCCAACAGGGGGCCATGGCTACACCTTC. V gene TRBV25-1 combines with J gene TRBJ1-2; 9 bases agree with TRBD1. The CDR3 loop spans 14 amino acids. V dropped 3 bases and J dropped 6; count of bases not matched to a gene: 5. CDR1 MGHDK and CDR2 SYGVNS come from the germline V gene.

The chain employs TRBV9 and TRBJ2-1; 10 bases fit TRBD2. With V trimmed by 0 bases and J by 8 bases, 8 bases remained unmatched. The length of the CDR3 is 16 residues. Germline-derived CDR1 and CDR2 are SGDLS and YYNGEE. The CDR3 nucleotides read TGTGCCAGCAGCGTAGCTAGCCTAGCGGGAGCCCATGAGCAGTTCTTC. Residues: CASSVASLAGAHEQFF.

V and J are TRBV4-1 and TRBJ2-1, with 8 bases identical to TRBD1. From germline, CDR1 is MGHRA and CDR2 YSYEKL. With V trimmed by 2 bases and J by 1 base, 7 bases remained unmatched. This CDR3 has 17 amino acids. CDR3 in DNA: TGCGCCAGCAGCCAACGACGACAGGGGCGATCCTACAATGAGCAGTTCTTC. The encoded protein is CASSQRRQGRSYNEQFF.

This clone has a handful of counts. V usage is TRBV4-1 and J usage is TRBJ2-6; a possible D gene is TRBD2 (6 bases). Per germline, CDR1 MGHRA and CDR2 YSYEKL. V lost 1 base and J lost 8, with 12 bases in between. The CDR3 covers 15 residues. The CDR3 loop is CASSQGGLESNVLTF. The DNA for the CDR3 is TGCGCCAGCAGCCAAGGGGGACTCGAGTCCAACGTCCTGACTTTC.

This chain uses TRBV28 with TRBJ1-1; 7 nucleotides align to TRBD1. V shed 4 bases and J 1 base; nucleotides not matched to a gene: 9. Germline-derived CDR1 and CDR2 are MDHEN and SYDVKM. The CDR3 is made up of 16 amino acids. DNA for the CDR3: TGTGCCAGCAGTTCGTTATCCGGGACAGCGAACACTGAAGCTTTCTTT. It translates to CASSSLSGTANTEAFF.

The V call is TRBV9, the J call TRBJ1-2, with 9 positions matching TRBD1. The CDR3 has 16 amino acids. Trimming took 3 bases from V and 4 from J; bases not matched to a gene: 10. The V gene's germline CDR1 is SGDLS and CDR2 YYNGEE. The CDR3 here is CASSGLNRDRAYGYTF. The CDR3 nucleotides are TGTGCCAGCAGCGGATTGAACCGGGACAGGGCCTATGGCTACACCTTC.

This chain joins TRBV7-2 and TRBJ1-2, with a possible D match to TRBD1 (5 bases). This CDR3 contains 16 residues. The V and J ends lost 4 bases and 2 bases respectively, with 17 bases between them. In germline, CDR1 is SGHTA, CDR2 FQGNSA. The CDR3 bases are TGTGCCAGCAGCTCTTTGTTCGTGGGGGGAAACTATGGCTACACCTTC. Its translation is CASSSLFVGGNYGYTF.

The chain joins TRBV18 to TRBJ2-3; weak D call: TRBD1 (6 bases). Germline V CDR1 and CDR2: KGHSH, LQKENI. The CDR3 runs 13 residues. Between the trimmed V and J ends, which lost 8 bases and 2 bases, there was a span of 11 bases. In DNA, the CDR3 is TGTGCCAGCGGACAGCTGCCCACAGATACGCAGTATTTT. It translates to CASGQLPTDTQYF.

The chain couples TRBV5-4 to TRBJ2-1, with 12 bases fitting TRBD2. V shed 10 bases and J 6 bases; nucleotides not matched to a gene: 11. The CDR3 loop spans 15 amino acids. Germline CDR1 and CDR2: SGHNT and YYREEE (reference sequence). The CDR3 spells CALGLAGPVGNEQFF. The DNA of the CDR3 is TGTGCCTTAGGACTAGCGGGACCGGTGGGCAATGAGCAGTTCTTC.

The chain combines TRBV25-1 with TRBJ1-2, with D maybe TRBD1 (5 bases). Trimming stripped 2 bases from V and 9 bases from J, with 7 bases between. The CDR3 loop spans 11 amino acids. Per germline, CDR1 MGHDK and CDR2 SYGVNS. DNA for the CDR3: TGTGCCAGCAGTGAAACAGGTCGCTACACCTTC. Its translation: CASSETGRYTF.

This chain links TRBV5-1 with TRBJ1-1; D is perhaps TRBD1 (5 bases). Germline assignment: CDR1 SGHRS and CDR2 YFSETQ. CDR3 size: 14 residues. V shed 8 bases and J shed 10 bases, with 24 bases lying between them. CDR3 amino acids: CASRVGHPLFGAFF. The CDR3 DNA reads TGCGCCAGTAGAGTCGGACACCCCCTGTTTGGAGCTTTCTTT.

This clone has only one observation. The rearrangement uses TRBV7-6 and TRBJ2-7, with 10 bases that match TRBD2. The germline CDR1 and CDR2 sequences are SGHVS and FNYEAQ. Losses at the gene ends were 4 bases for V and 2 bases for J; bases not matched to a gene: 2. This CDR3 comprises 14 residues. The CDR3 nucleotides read TGTGCCAGCAGCTCACTAGCGGGAACCTACGAGCAGTACTTC. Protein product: CASSSLAGTYEQYF.

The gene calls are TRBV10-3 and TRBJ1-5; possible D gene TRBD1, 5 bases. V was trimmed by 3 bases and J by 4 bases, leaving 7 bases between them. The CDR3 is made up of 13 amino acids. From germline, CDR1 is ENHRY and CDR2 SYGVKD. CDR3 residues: CAISEKGNQPQHF. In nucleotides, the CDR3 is TGTGCCATCAGTGAAAAGGGGAATCAGCCCCAGCATTTT.

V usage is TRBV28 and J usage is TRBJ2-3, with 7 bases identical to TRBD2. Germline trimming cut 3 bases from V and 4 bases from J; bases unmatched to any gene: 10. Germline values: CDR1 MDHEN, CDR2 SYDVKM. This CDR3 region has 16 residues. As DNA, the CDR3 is TGTGCCAGCAGTTTTGGGGGAGGGCAATGGGCAGATACGCAGTATTTT. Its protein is CASSFGGGQWADTQYF.

The CDR3 DNA follows: TGTGCCATCAGTGAGTCGGGGGGACAGGGGTCCTACAATGAGCAGTTCTTC. As protein: CAISESGGQGSYNEQFF. The rearrangement links TRBV10-3 to TRBJ2-1; the match to TRBD1 covers 10 bases. J gave up 1 base and V 0 bases, and 3 bases lay outside the gene matches. CDR1 ENHRY and CDR2 SYGVKD come from the germline V gene. The CDR3 runs to 17 residues.

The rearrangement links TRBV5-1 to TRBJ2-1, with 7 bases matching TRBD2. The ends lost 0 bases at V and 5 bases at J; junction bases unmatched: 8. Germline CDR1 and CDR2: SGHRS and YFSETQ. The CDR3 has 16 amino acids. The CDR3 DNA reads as TGCGCCAGCAGCTTGGCCGGGGCGGGAGTCCACAATGAGCAGTTCTTC. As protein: CASSLAGAGVHNEQFF. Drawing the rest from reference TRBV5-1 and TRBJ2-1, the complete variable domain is KAGVTQTPRYLIKTRGQQVTLSCSPISGHRSVSWYQQTPGQGLQFLFEYFSETQRNKGNFPGRFSGRQFSNSRSEMNVSTLELGDSALYLCASSLAGAGVHNEQFFGPGTRLTVL.

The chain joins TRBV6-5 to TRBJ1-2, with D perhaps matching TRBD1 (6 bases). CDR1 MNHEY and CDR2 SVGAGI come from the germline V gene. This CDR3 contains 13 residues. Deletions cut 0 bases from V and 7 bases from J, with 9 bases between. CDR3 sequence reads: CASSYSGGLGYTF. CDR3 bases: TGTGCCAGCAGTTACTCGGGGGGGCTTGGCTACACCTTC.

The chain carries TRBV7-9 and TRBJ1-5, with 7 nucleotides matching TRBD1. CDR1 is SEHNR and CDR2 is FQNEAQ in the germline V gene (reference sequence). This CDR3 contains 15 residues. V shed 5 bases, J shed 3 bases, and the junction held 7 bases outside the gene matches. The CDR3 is CASSKTGTANQPQHF. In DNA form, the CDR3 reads TGTGCCAGCAGCAAGACCGGGACAGCCAATCAGCCCCAGCATTTT.

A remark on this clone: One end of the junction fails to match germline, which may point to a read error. CDR3 in DNA: TGTGCCAGCAGCACCTTGACAGGACTGAAAACTGAAGCTTTCTTT. This sequence encodes CASSTLTGLKTEAFF. The V call is TRBV9, the J call TRBJ1-1, with D maybe TRBD1 (6 bases). Germline V lookup: CDR1 SGDLS, CDR2 YYNGEE. CDR3 size: 15 residues.

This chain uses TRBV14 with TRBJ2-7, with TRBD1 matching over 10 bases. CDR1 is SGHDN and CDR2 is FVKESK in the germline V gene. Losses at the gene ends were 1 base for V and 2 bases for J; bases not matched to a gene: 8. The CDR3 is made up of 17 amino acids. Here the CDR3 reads CASSQGWWDRGPYEQYF. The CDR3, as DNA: TGTGCCAGCAGCCAAGGGTGGTGGGACAGGGGTCCCTACGAGCAGTACTTC.

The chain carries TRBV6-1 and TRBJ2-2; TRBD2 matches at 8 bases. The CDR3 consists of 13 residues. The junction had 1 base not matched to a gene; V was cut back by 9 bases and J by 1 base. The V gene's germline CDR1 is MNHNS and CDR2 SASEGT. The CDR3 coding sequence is TGTGCCAGTAGCGGGGTGAACACCGGGGAGCTGTTTTTT. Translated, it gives CASSGVNTGELFF.

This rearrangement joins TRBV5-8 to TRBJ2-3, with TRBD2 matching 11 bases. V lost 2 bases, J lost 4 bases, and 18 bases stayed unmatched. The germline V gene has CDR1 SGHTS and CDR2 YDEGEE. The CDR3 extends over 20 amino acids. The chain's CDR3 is CASSFWLAGGLSLNSDTQYF. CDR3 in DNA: TGTGCCAGCAGCTTTTGGCTAGCGGGAGGATTGTCATTAAACTCAGATACGCAGTATTTT. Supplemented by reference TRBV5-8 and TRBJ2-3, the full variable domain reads EAGVTQSPTHLIKTRGQQATLRCSPISGHTSVYWYQQALGLGLQFLLWYDEGEERNRGNFPPRFSGRQFPNYSSELNVNALELEDSALYLCASSFWLAGGLSLNSDTQYFGPGTRLTVL.

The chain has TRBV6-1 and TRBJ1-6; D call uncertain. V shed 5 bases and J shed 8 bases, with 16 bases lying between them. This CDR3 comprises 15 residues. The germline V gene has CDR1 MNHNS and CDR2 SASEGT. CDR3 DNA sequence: TGTGCCAGCAGTTTGTCACGCTCTACGGATTCACCCCTCCACTTT. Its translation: CASSLSRSTDSPLHF.

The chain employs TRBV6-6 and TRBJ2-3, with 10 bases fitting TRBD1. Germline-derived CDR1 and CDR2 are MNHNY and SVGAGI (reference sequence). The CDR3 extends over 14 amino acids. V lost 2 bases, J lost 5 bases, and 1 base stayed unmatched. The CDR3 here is CASSYGQGGDTQYF. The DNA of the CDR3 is TGTGCCAGCAGTTACGGACAGGGGGGAGATACGCAGTATTTT.